This passage covers 17 T cell receptor beta chains from one sample sequenced in a study of regulatory T cells in long-lasting Graves disease. iRepertoire HTBI primers and Arm-PCR of CDR3 regions built TCR beta libraries. Using its own MiXCR run on the multiplex PCR reads, TCRdb lists one record per CDR3 protein. This table holds approximately 690,000 distinct CDR3 sequences, 30% found once. This sample's time point: persistent/refractory GD, antithyroid drugs over 5 years with positive TRAb. Generation of the TCR library employed RNA extracted from PBMCs. This specimen consisted of peripheral blood mononuclear cells (PBMCs), obtained when the disease was refractory, from a patient treated with antithyroid drugs. The source of these receptors is a female donor with Graves disease.

This clonotype was seen many times. The rearrangement links TRBV6-2 or TRBV6-3 to TRBJ2-5; D is tentatively TRBD1 or TRBD2 (6 bases each). This CDR3 contains 15 residues. In germline, CDR1 is MNHEY, CDR2 SVGEGT. The ends were cut back, 1 base at V and 1 base at J, with 10 bases in the middle. CDR3 coding DNA: TGTGCCAGCAGTTACTGGGGGGCCCCCCAAGAGACCCAGTACTTC. Its translation: CASSYWGAPQETQYF.

Many counts were recorded for this clonotype. The chain employs TRBV28 and TRBJ2-7, with 7 bases lining up with TRBD1. Trimming removed 1 base from V and 6 bases from J; junction bases left unmatched: 6. Germline CDR1 reads MDHEN; CDR2 reads SYDVKM. The CDR3 contains 14 residues. Written as DNA, the CDR3 is TGTGCCAGCAGTTTATTCCTGGGGACAGTCGAGCAGTACTTC. Translation: CASSLFLGTVEQYF.

This clonotype has ten or more counts. V usage is TRBV2 and J usage is TRBJ2-7; TRBD1 agrees at 9 bases. Trimming removed 3 bases from V and 9 bases from J; junction bases left unmatched: 3. This CDR3 contains 12 residues. Germline V CDR1 and CDR2: SNHLY, FYNNEI. The CDR3 coding sequence is TGTGCCAGCAGTGAGGACAGGGGTGGGCAGTACTTC. The encoded protein is CASSEDRGGQYF.

This rearrangement joins TRBV19 to TRBJ1-5; possible D gene TRBD1, 5 bases. This CDR3 spans 14 amino acids. The V end was cut by 5 bases, the J end by 5 bases, with 13 bases between. CDR1 LNHDA and CDR2 SQIVND come from the germline V gene (reference sequence). The CDR3 spells CASSADSGYQPQHF. DNA of the CDR3: TGTGCCAGTAGTGCAGACAGCGGTTATCAGCCCCAGCATTTT.

The rearrangement joins TRBV28 to TRBJ1-5; 7 bases align to TRBD1. The CDR3 is 16 amino acids. Germline values: CDR1 MDHEN, CDR2 SYDVKM. The V and J ends lost 3 bases and 7 bases, in that order; junction bases with no gene match: 12. CDR3 bases: TGTGCCAGCAGTTTCGGGAGTCACAGGGGTCAACAGCCCCAGCATTTT. Translation: CASSFGSHRGQQPQHF.

In its sample, this clonotype was seen a few times. The V call is TRBV20-1, the J call TRBJ2-7; D is unclear. CDR1 is DFQATT, CDR2 SNEGSKA, per germline (reference sequence). The CDR3 loop spans 13 amino acids. Trimming removed 3 bases at V and 3 bases at J, with 12 bases between. In nucleotides, the CDR3 is TGCAGTGCTAGGGCAGAAGGAGACTACGAGCAGTACTTC. It translates to CSARAEGDYEQYF.

The sample holds a few counts of this clonotype. The chain joins TRBV5-6 to TRBJ2-2; possibly TRBD1 for D (7 bases). The CDR3 contains 16 residues. Germline V lookup: CDR1 SGHDT, CDR2 YYEEEE. V was cut by 2 bases and J by 4 bases, with 15 bases left in between. This chain's CDR3 is CASSFRQGGGTGELFF. The CDR3 DNA follows: TGTGCCAGCAGCTTCCGGCAGGGGGGAGGCACCGGGGAGCTGTTTTTT.

The rearrangement joins TRBV3-1 to TRBJ2-7, with TRBD2 matching 9 bases. V lost 0 bases and J lost 4; bases outside the gene matches: 7. The germline CDR1 and CDR2 sequences are LGHDT and YNNKEL (reference sequence). This CDR3 spans 16 amino acids. Written as DNA, the CDR3 is TGTGCCAGCAGCCAAGATCGGGTAGCGGGAGAATACGAGCAGTACTTC. Protein: CASSQDRVAGEYEQYF.

This clonotype has ten or more counts. The rearrangement links TRBV6-1 to TRBJ1-1; D is perhaps TRBD1 (5 bases). The ends were cut back, 7 bases at V and 5 bases at J, with 14 bases in the middle. CDR1 and CDR2 (germline): MNHNS, SASEGT. The CDR3 covers 13 residues. In DNA form, the CDR3 reads TGTGCCAGCACCTACGGCGGGGGAACTGAAGCTTTCTTT. It specifies CASTYGGGTEAFF.

This clonotype was seen more than once but under ten times. This sequence joins TRBV25-1 and TRBJ1-1; the match to TRBD1 covers 8 bases. V shed 8 bases and J 3 bases; nucleotides not matched to a gene: 5. The CDR3 spans 13 residues. Per germline, CDR1 MGHDK and CDR2 SYGVNS. The CDR3 loop is CASLDRADTEAFF. CDR3 nucleotides: TGTGCCAGCCTGGACAGGGCCGACACTGAAGCTTTCTTT.

J is TRBJ1-2 and V is TRBV20-1; TRBD1 agrees at 9 bases. Germline assignment: CDR1 DFQATT and CDR2 SNEGSKA (reference sequence). The CDR3 length is 16 residues. V lost 0 bases, J lost 4 bases, and 9 bases stayed unmatched. This CDR3 is CSARDADRGESYGYTF. CDR3 nucleotide sequence: TGCAGTGCTAGAGATGCGGACAGGGGAGAAAGCTATGGCTACACCTTC.

V is TRBV15 and J is TRBJ2-5; 11 bases fit TRBD2. This CDR3 has 15 residues. V shed 7 bases, J shed 4 bases, and the junction held 8 bases outside the gene matches. Germline CDR1 LNHNV, CDR2 YYDKDF (reference sequence). CDR3 sequence reads: CATTTLAGGGETQYF. The DNA for the CDR3 is TGTGCCACCACAACCCTAGCGGGAGGCGGAGAGACCCAGTACTTC.

This clonotype was picked up a small number of times. The gene calls are TRBV7-9 and TRBJ2-4, with 9 positions matching TRBD2. J lost 5 bases, V lost 5 bases, and 7 bases had no gene match. The CDR3 is 15 amino acids. The germline gives CDR1 SEHNR, CDR2 FQNEAQ (reference sequence). CDR3 coding DNA: TGTGCCAGCAGCCGACCGGGACTAGCAGAAAACATTCAGTACTTC. The encoded protein is CASSRPGLAENIQYF.

The rearrangement joins TRBV20-1 to TRBJ1-2; no clear D gene. This CDR3 contains 11 residues. Trimming removed 2 bases at V and 6 bases at J, with 7 bases between. Germline CDR1 is DFQATT and CDR2 is SNEGSKA (reference sequence). CDR3 in amino acids: CSARRLHGYTF. For the CDR3, the DNA is TGCAGTGCTAGACGGCTCCATGGCTACACCTTC.

V and J are TRBV3-1 and TRBJ2-5; 13 nucleotides line up with TRBD2. Losses at the gene ends were 0 bases for V and 3 bases for J; bases not matched to a gene: 4. The CDR3 consists of 17 residues. Germline V gene data show CDR1 as LGHDT and CDR2 as YNNKEL (reference sequence). Here the CDR3 DNA reads TGTGCCAGCAGCCAAGAGACTAGCGGGAGGCGGAAAGAGACCCAGTACTTC. It translates to CASSQETSGRRKETQYF.

This clonotype occurred a few times. J is TRBJ2-7 and V is TRBV28; 7 nucleotides line up with TRBD1. J was trimmed by 3 bases and V by 1 base; bases with no gene match: 9. The germline CDR1 and CDR2 sequences are MDHEN and SYDVKM. The CDR3 length is 16 residues. The CDR3 DNA reads TGTGCCAGCAGTTTATACCGGGACAGAGCTATCTACGAGCAGTACTTC. As protein: CASSLYRDRAIYEQYF.

This clonotype was counted at least ten times. This chain joins TRBV12-3 or TRBV12-4 and TRBJ2-5, with a tentative D call TRBD2 (5 bases). Deletions cut 7 bases from V and 4 bases from J, with 22 bases between. CDR3 length: 16 residues. CDR3 loop: CASTALAPRFGETQYF. In DNA form, the CDR3 reads TGTGCCAGCACCGCCTTAGCGCCAAGGTTCGGAGAGACCCAGTACTTC.